This TCR beta chain was captured in a study of CD8 T cells in ankylosing spondylitis. Study outcomes and limitations: Disease-linked clones were CD8+ and relatively rare in peripheral blood. Blood of patients with ankylosing spondylitis appeared to be characterized by a TCR beta motif of eight highly homologous variants.

V dropped 5 bases and J dropped 4 bases, with 12 bases sitting between them. There are 14 residues in the CDR3. Germline V gene sequence: CDR1 SGHAT, CDR2 FQNNGV. Construction of TCR beta libraries was performed using quantitative 5'-RACE with molecular barcodes. TCRdb itself ran the 5' RACE reads through MiXCR, one entry per CDR3 protein. The repertoire holds 350,000 or so distinct CDR3 sequences, approximately 8% seen once, with approximately 15% in the top ten. In regard to this clonotype: Its antigen is as yet unknown.

Sequenced material: blood, either unsorted or a sorted T cell fraction (not recorded which). The sequence derives from a male donor with ankylosing spondylitis. The V gene is TRBV11-2, the J gene TRBJ2-1; D gene uncertain. As DNA, the CDR3 is TGTGCCAGCAGCCATATTCAGGAGTACAATGAGCAGTTCTTC. Its translation: CASSHIQEYNEQFF.